One and the same sample provided the 12 T cell receptor beta chains below, sequenced in a study of T cell changes during pregnancy in multiple sclerosis. Some clones are missing from TCRdb's copy, which holds only in-frame ones; the method was immunoSEQ multiplex PCR. Among tens of thousands of clones listed, around nine tenths were seen once. This sample comprised CD8+ T cells from peripheral blood mononuclear cells, obtained in the first trimester of pregnancy. The receptors here all came from a female donor in good health, enrolled as a control in a pregnancy study.

The chain couples TRBV4-3 to TRBJ2-7, with 7 positions matching TRBD1. CDR3 length: 16 residues. Germline lookup yields CDR1 LGHNA and CDR2 YSLEER. The V gene end was trimmed by 5 bases and the J gene end by 3 bases; junction bases not matched to a gene: 13. The chain's CDR3 is CASSSTTGRTDYEQYF. The CDR3, as DNA: TGCGCCAGCAGCTCCACGACAGGGCGGACCGACTACGAGCAGTACTTC.

This clone was observed once. This rearrangement joins TRBV28 to TRBJ2-5, with 7 bases identical to TRBD1. The CDR3 length is 14 residues. In germline, CDR1 is MDHEN, CDR2 SYDVKM. After removal of 7 bases from V and 5 bases from J, the junction contained 10 bases not matched to a gene. The CDR3 DNA sequence: TGTGCCAGCAACCCGGACAGGTCCGGTGAGACCCAGTACTTC. Its protein product is CASNPDRSGETQYF. The entire variable domain, with the rest obtained from reference TRBV28 and TRBJ2-5, is as follows: DVKVTQSSRYLVKRTGEKVFLECVQDMDHENMFWYRQDPGLGLRLIYFSYDVKMKEKGDIPEGYSVSREKKERFSLILESASTNQTSMYLCASNPDRSGETQYFGPGTRLLVL.

The chain uses TRBV18 and TRBJ2-1; a weak D match, TRBD2 (6 bases). The V end lost 2 bases, the J end lost 5 bases, and 13 bases lay between the germline ends. The CDR3 is 15 amino acids. Looked up from germline, CDR1 is KGHSH and CDR2 is LQKENI. DNA of the CDR3: TGTGCCAGCTCACCAGGTGCGGGGCCAAACAATGAGCAGTTCTTC. Translating gives CASSPGAGPNNEQFF. Combining the CDR3 with reference TRBV18 and TRBJ2-1 gives the whole variable domain NAGVMQNPRHLVRRRGQEARLRCSPMKGHSHVYWYRQLPEEGLKFMVYLQKENIIDESGMPKERFSAEFPKEGPSILRIQQVVRGDSAAYFCASSPGAGPNNEQFFGPGTRLTVL.

In DNA, the CDR3 is TGTGCCAGCAGCTTGTCAGTTAGCAATCAGCCCCAGCATTTT. This gives the protein CASSLSVSNQPQHF. The rearrangement links TRBV5-8 to TRBJ1-5; no clear D. Looked up from germline, CDR1 is SGHTS and CDR2 is YDEGEE. The CDR3 totals 14 residues. Trimming left V 1 base short and J 0 bases short, with 5 bases between.

The chain links TRBV14 to TRBJ2-1; no clear D gene. The CDR3 spans 12 residues. Germline-derived CDR1 and CDR2 are SGHDN and FVKESK. Trimming stripped 1 base from V and 9 bases from J, with 7 bases between. The CDR3 protein is CASSQGSFEQFF. The DNA of the CDR3 is TGTGCCAGCAGCCAAGGAAGCTTTGAGCAGTTCTTC.

The sample holds a few counts of this clone. The sample has other DNA sequences that encode this CDR3 too. V is TRBV10-2 and J is TRBJ1-4; a possible D gene is TRBD1 (6 bases). V was shortened by 7 bases and J by 4 bases, with 10 bases between the two germline ends. Germline CDR1 and CDR2: WSHSY and SAAADI. The CDR3 extends over 13 amino acids. CDR3 region: CASTGHLNEKLFF. The CDR3 region has the DNA TGCGCCAGCACGGGACACCTTAATGAAAAACTGTTTTTT.

DNA for the CDR3: TGTGCCAGCACAAGAAGCGGGGGGGCGCCCGGGGAGCTGTTTTTT. Its translation: CASTRSGGAPGELFF. The V and J genes are TRBV5-4 and TRBJ2-2; 10 bases line up with TRBD2. The J segment lost 6 bases and the V segment lost 6 bases, leaving 8 bases of the junction unmatched. The CDR3 has 15 amino acids. Germline CDR1 SGHNT, CDR2 YYREEE (reference sequence).

This chain links TRBV7-9 with TRBJ2-1; D is unresolved. Between the trimmed V and J ends, which lost 4 bases and 7 bases, there was a span of 11 bases. This CDR3 contains 13 residues. CDR1 SEHNR and CDR2 FQNEAQ come from the germline V gene (reference sequence). Here the CDR3 reads CASSSVVTNEQFF. The CDR3 DNA sequence: TGTGCCAGCAGCTCCGTAGTGACAAATGAGCAGTTCTTC.

This chain uses TRBV7-8 with TRBJ1-3, with a tentative D call TRBD1 (5 bases). Germline V gene data show CDR1 as SGHVS and CDR2 as FQNEAQ. V lost 4 bases, J lost 6 bases, and 13 bases lay in between. The length of the CDR3 is 14 residues. The CDR3 sequence: CASSSGEEVNTIYF. The CDR3 DNA reads as TGTGCCAGCAGCTCGGGGGAGGAAGTAAACACCATATATTTT.

V is TRBV19 and J is TRBJ1-1, with a tentative D call TRBD1 (6 bases). V was trimmed by 5 bases and J by 7 bases, leaving 14 bases between them. The CDR3 is made up of 13 amino acids. Germline lookup yields CDR1 LNHDA and CDR2 SQIVND (reference sequence). CDR3 loop: CASSQYQGFEAFF. CDR3 bases: TGTGCCAGTAGTCAATACCAGGGGTTTGAAGCTTTCTTT. Together with reference TRBV19 and TRBJ1-1, the CDR3 gives the full variable domain: DGGITQSPKYLFRKEGQNVTLSCEQNLNHDAMYWYRQDPGQGLRLIYYSQIVNDFQKGDIAEGYSVSREKKESFPLTVTSAQKNPTAFYLCASSQYQGFEAFFGQGTRLTVV.

This clone was counted a single time. This chain joins TRBV7-2 and TRBJ2-5; no firm D call. CDR1 is SGHTA, CDR2 FQGNSA, per germline. V was shortened by 1 base and J by 5 bases, with 8 bases between the two germline ends. The CDR3 contains 13 residues. The CDR3 spells CASSLETGETQYF. The CDR3, as DNA: TGTGCCAGCAGCTTAGAGACTGGCGAGACCCAGTACTTC.

This clone was observed a few times. The chain recombines TRBV6-4 with TRBJ2-1; the D gene is possibly TRBD1 (5 bases). The CDR3 has 13 amino acids. CDR1 and CDR2 from the germline V gene are MRHNA and SNTAGT. Trimming stripped 6 bases from V and 4 bases from J, with 10 bases between. CDR3 coding DNA: TGTGCCAGCAGCCCGGACACATACAATGAGCAGTTCTTC. It encodes CASSPDTYNEQFF.